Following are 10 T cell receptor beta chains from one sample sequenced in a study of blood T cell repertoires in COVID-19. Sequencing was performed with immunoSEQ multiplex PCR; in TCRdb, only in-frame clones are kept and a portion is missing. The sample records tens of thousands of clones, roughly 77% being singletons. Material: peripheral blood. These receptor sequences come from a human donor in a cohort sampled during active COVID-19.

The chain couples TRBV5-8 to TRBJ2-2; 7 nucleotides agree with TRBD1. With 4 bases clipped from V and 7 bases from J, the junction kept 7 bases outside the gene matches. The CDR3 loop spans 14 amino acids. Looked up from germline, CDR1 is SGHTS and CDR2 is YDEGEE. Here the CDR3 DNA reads TGTGCCAGCAGCAGGGGGCCTCGTGACGGGGAGCTGTTTTTT. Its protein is CASSRGPRDGELFF.

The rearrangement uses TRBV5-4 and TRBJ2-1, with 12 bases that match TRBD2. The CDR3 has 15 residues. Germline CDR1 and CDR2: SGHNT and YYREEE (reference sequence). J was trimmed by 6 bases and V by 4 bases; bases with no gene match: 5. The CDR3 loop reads CASSGRLAGVNEQFF. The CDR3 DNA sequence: TGTGCCAGCAGCGGGCGACTAGCGGGAGTCAATGAGCAGTTCTTC.

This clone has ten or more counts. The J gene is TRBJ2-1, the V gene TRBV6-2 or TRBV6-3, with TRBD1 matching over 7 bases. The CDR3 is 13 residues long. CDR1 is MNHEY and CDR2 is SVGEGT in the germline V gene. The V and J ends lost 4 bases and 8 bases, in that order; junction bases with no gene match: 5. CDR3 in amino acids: CASSSDRVDEQFF. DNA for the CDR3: TGTGCCAGCAGTTCAGACAGGGTTGATGAGCAGTTCTTC.

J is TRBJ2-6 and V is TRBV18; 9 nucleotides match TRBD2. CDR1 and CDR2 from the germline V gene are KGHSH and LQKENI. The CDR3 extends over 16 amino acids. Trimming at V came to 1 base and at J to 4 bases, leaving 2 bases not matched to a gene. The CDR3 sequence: CASSPLAGAGANVLTF. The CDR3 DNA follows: TGTGCCAGCTCACCACTAGCGGGAGCCGGGGCCAACGTCCTGACTTTC.

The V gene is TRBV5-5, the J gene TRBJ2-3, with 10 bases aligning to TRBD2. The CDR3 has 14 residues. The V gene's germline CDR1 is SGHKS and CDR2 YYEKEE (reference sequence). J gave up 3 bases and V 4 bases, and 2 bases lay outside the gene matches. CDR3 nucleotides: TGTGCCAGCAGCGTAGCGGGAGGAACAGATACGCAGTATTTT. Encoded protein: CASSVAGGTDTQYF.

CDR3 DNA: TGTGCCAGTAGTCTCGGGACAACGAGCGATACGCAGTATTTT. This sequence encodes CASSLGTTSDTQYF. The chain recombines TRBV19 with TRBJ2-3; possibly TRBD1 for D (6 bases). Germline V lookup: CDR1 LNHDA, CDR2 SQIVND (reference sequence). The CDR3 extends over 14 amino acids. Between the trimmed V and J ends, which lost 5 bases and 6 bases, there was a span of 15 bases.

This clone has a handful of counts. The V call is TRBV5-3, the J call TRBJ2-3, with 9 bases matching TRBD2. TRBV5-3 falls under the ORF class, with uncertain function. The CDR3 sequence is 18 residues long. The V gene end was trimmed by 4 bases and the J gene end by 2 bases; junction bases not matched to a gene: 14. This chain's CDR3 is CARSPITAGTSNTDTQYF. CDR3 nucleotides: TGTGCCAGAAGCCCTATTACGGCCGGGACTAGCAACACAGATACGCAGTATTTT.

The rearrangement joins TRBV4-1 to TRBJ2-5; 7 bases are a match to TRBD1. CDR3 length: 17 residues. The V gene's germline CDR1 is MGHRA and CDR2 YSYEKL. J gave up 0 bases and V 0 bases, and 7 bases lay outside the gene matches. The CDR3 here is CASSQELGTEYQETQYF. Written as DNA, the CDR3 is TGCGCCAGCAGCCAAGAGTTGGGGACAGAGTACCAAGAGACCCAGTACTTC.

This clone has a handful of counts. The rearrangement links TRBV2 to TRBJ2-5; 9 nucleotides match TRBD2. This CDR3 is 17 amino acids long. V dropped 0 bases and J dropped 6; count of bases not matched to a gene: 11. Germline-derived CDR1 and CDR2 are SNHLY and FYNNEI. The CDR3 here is CASSEALGSGSSQTQYF. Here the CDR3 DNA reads TGTGCCAGCAGTGAAGCGCTTGGTAGCGGGAGTTCGCAGACCCAGTACTTC. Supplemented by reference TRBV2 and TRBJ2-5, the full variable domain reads EPEVTQTPSHQVTQMGQEVILRCVPISNHLYFYWYRQILGQKVEFLVSFYNNEISEKSEIFDDQFSVERPDGSNFTLKIRSTKLEDSAMYFCASSEALGSGSSQTQYFGPGTRLLVL.

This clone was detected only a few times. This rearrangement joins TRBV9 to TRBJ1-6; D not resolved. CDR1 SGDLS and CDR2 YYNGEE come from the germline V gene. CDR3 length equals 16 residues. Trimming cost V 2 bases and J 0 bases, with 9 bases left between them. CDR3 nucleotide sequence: TGTGCCAGCAGCGTTTCGGGGAGCTCCTATAATTCACCCCTCCACTTT. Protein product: CASSVSGSSYNSPLHF.